A single sample is the source of the 11 T cell receptor beta chains below, sequenced in a study of blood T cell repertoires in COVID-19. Clones were sequenced by immunoSEQ multiplex PCR, and TCRdb holds only the in-frame ones, with some missing. The table shows more than 85,000 clones, with 87% occurring only once. Sequencing was done on a sample of peripheral blood. The receptor set was obtained from a woman in her fifties or sixties with COVID-19, enrolled during active disease.

The chain is built from TRBV18 and TRBJ1-5; 7 nucleotides align to TRBD1. The CDR3 spans 16 residues. V was pared by 0 bases and J by 0 bases, with 2 bases of the junction left unmatched. Germline V gene lookup returns CDR1 KGHSH and CDR2 LQKENI. This CDR3 is CASSPPPGGSNQPQHF. CDR3 bases: TGTGCCAGCTCACCACCCCCAGGGGGTAGCAATCAGCCCCAGCATTTT.

The V call is TRBV12-3 or TRBV12-4, the J call TRBJ1-5; no definite D call. V lost 5 bases and J 4 bases, leaving 9 bases between the germline ends. The CDR3 runs 13 residues. DNA of the CDR3: TGTGCCAGCAGTCTGACAACAAATCAGCCCCAGCATTTT. Encoded protein: CASSLTTNQPQHF.

As DNA, the CDR3 is TGTGCCAGCAGTCCCAGGGCCGTCAACACTGAAGCTTTCTTT. It specifies CASSPRAVNTEAFF. V is TRBV27 and J is TRBJ1-1; D possibly corresponds to TRBD1 (5 bases). Germline V gives CDR1 MNHEY, CDR2 SMNVEV (reference sequence). The CDR3 consists of 14 residues. V lost 5 bases, J lost 2 bases, and 12 bases lay in between.

In its sample, this clone was seen a few times. The J gene is TRBJ1-3, the V gene TRBV12-5; TRBD1 aligns across 7 bases. The CDR3 length is 17 residues. Trimming cost V 2 bases and J 0 bases; bases outside gene matches: 7. Germline loops: CDR1 LGHNT, CDR2 FRNRAP. The CDR3 region is CASGLSPDRRSGNTIYF. Written as DNA, the CDR3 is TGTGCTAGTGGTTTGAGTCCGGACAGGCGCTCTGGAAACACCATATATTTT.

The V and J genes are TRBV19 and TRBJ2-1; D is perhaps TRBD1 (6 bases). Deletions cut 10 bases from V and 0 bases from J, with 10 bases between. CDR1 is LNHDA and CDR2 is SQIVND in the germline V gene (reference sequence). The CDR3 is 13 amino acids. In nucleotides, the CDR3 is TGTGCCATAACAGGGAGCTCCTACAATGAGCAGTTCTTC. Protein: CAITGSSYNEQFF.

This chain connects TRBV7-9 to TRBJ1-2; the D is unclear. V was cut by 1 base and J by 5 bases, with 5 bases left in between. Germline CDR1 reads SEHNR; CDR2 reads FQNEAQ (reference sequence). The CDR3 runs 12 residues. The CDR3 nucleotides are TGTGCCAGCAGCTTAGACGGTTATGGCTACACCTTC. It codes for CASSLDGYGYTF.

The gene calls are TRBV19 and TRBJ1-2; D possibly corresponds to TRBD1 (6 bases). Trimming took 6 bases from V and 5 from J, leaving 16 bases between them. The germline V gene encodes CDR1 LNHDA and CDR2 SQIVND (reference sequence). The length of the CDR3 is 14 residues. CDR3 loop: CASSGDTLSYGYTF. The CDR3 DNA is TGTGCCAGTAGCGGGGACACCCTGAGTTATGGCTACACCTTC.

This chain uses TRBV27 with TRBJ2-1; D is perhaps TRBD2 (6 bases). Germline loops: CDR1 MNHEY, CDR2 SMNVEV (reference sequence). Trimming left V 2 bases short and J 8 bases short, with 16 bases between. There are 15 residues in the CDR3. The CDR3 DNA is TGTGCCAGCAGTTTAAGGAGGGCCGGGTTCGATGAGCAGTTCTTC. Translation gives CASSLRRAGFDEQFF.

The rearrangement links TRBV28 to TRBJ2-7; D is ambiguous. V dropped 3 bases and J dropped 2 bases, with 11 bases sitting between them. Germline CDR1 reads MDHEN; CDR2 reads SYDVKM. The length of the CDR3 is 14 residues. The DNA of the CDR3 is TGTGCCAGCAGTTTTCACACAGAAGCCTACGAGCAGTACTTC. This gives the protein CASSFHTEAYEQYF.

The DNA of the CDR3 is TGTGCCAGCAGCTTAGCGGGCTCCTACTCTGGAAACACCATATATTTT. Translating gives CASSLAGSYSGNTIYF. The genes are TRBV7-9 and TRBJ1-3; D remains ambiguous. The CDR3 is 16 residues long. The V gene's germline CDR1 is SEHNR and CDR2 FQNEAQ (reference sequence). The V and J ends lost 0 bases and 0 bases respectively, with 9 bases between them.

In its sample, this clone was seen a few times. The chain links TRBV30 to TRBJ1-4; 12 positions match TRBD1. V shed 5 bases, J shed 8 bases, and the junction held 15 bases outside the gene matches. The germline CDR1 and CDR2 sequences are GTSNPN and SVGIG (reference sequence). This CDR3 has 17 amino acids. The CDR3 is CAWGTGTGGKQGEKLFF. CDR3 nucleotide sequence: TGTGCCTGGGGTACCGGGACAGGGGGCAAACAAGGGGAAAAACTGTTTTTT.